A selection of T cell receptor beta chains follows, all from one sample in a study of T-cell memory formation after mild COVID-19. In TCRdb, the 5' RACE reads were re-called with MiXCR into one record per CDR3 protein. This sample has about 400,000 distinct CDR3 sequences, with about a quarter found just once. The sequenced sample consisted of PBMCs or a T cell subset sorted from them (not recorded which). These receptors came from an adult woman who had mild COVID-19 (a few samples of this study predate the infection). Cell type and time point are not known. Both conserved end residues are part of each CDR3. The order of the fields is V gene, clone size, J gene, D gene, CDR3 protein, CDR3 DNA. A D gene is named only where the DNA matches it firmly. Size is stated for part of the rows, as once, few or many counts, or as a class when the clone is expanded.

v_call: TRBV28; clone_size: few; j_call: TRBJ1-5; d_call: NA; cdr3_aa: CASTNSLGAQHF; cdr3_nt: TGTGCCAGCACTAACAGTCTAGGTGCCCAGCATTTT
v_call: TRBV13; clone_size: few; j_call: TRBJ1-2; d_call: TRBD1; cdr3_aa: CASSSDRTANYGYTF; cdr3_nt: TGTGCCAGCAGCTCGGACAGGACCGCTAACTATGGCTACACCTTC
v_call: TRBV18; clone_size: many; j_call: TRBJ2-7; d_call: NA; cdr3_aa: CASSPSTGNSYEQYF; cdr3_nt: TGTGCCAGCTCACCCAGTACCGGTAACTCCTACGAGCAGTACTTC
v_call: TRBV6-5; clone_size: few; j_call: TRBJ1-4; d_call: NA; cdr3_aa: CASSKGTGIGEKLFF; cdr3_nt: TGTGCCAGCAGCAAGGGGACGGGGATTGGGGAAAAACTGTTTTTT
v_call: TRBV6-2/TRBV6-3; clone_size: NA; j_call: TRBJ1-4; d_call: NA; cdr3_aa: CASIRGGGEKLFF; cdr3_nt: TGTGCCAGCATCCGCGGGGGAGGTGAAAAACTGTTTTTT
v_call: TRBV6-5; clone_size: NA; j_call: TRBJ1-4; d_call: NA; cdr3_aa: CASSYSTAEKLFF; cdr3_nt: TGTGCCAGCAGTTACTCGACGGCTGAAAAACTGTTTTTT
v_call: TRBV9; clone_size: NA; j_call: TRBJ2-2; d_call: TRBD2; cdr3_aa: CASSPEGSGSTERRDPGELFF; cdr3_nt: TGTGCCAGCAGCCCGGAGGGTAGCGGGAGCACTGAGAGGAGGGACCCCGGGGAGCTGTTTTTT
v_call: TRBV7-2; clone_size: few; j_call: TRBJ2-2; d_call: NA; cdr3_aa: CASRAVGVTELFF; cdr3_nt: TGTGCCAGCAGGGCAGTTGGGGTAACGGAGCTGTTTTTT
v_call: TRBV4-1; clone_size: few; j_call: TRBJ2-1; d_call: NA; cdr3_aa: CASSQVGAGHYYNEQFF; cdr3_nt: TGCGCCAGCAGCCAAGTGGGGGCGGGACATTACTACAATGAGCAGTTCTTC
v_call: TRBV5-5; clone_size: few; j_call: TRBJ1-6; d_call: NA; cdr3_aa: CASSHYRGWNNSPLHF; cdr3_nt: TGTGCCAGCAGCCACTATCGGGGTTGGAATAATTCACCCCTCCACTTT
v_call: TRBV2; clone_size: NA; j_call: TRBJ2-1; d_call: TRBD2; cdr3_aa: CASRGVAGGNEQFF; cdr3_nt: TGTGCCAGCAGGGGGGTAGCGGGAGGCAATGAGCAGTTCTTC
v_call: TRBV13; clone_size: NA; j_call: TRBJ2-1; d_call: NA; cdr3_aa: CASSSGIHNEQFF; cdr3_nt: TGTGCCAGCAGTTCGGGGATACACAATGAGCAGTTCTTC
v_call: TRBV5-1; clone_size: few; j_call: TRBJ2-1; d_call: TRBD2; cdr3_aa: CASRPSGRGEQFF; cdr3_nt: TGCGCCAGCAGACCTAGCGGGAGGGGTGAGCAGTTCTTC
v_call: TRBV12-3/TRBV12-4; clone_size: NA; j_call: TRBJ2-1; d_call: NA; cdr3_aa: CASSGGEDYNEQFF; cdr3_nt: TGTGCCAGCAGTGGCGGGGAGGACTATAATGAGCAGTTCTTC
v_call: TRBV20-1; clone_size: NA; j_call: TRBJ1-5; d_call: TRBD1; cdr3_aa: CSARGGPGQGKYSNQPQHF; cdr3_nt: TGCAGTGCTAGAGGGGGACCGGGACAGGGGAAATATAGCAATCAGCCCCAGCATTTT
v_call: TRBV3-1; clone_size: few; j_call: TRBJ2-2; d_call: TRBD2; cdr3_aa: CASSRGLAGSVNTGELFF; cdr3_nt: TGTGCCAGCAGCCGGGGACTAGCGGGAAGCGTGAACACCGGGGAGCTGTTTTTT
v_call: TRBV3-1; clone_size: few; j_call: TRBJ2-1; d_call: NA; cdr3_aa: CASSQAASPNEQFF; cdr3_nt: TGTGCCAGCAGCCAAGCGGCTAGCCCCAATGAGCAGTTCTTC
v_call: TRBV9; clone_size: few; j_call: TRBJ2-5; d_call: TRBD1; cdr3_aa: CASSVGTGLGETQYF; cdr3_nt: TGTGCCAGCAGCGTAGGGACAGGGCTGGGAGAGACCCAGTACTTC
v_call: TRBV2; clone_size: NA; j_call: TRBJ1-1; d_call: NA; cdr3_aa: CASRKTGGEAFF; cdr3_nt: TGTGCCAGCAGGAAGACAGGTGGTGAAGCTTTCTTT
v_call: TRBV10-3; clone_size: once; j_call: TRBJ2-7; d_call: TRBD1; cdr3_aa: CATYSGTGSDEQYF; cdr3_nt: TGTGCCACATATTCGGGGACAGGGTCCGACGAGCAGTACTTC
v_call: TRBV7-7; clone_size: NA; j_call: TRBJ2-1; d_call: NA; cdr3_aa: CASSSEAYNEQFF; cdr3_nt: TGTGCTAGCAGCTCGGAAGCTTACAATGAGCAGTTCTTC
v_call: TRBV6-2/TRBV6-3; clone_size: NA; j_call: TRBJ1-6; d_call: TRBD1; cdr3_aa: CAAAEAGGLYNSPLHF; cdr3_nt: TGTGCAGCCGCGGAGGCAGGGGGCCTCTATAATTCACCCCTCCACTTT
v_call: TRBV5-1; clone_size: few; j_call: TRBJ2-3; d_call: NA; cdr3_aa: CASSLEVSTPGDTQYF; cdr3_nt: TGCGCCAGCAGCTTGGAAGTCAGCACCCCCGGAGATACGCAGTATTTT
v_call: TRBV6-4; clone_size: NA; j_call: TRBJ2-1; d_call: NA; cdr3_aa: CASSETGNSYNEQFF; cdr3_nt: TGTGCCAGCAGTGAAACTGGAAACTCCTACAATGAGCAGTTCTTC
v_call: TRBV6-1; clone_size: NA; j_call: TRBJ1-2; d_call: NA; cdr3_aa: CASSERNNPPRYGYTF; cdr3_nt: TGTGCCAGCAGTGAGCGTAACAACCCACCCCGATATGGCTACACCTTC
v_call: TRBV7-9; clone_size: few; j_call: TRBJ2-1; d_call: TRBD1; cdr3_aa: CASSVSDRGRNEQFF; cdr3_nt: TGTGCCAGCAGCGTCTCGGACAGGGGGCGGAATGAGCAGTTCTTC
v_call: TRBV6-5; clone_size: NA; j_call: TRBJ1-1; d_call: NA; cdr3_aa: CASSYSIEATWAEAFF; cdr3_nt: TGTGCCAGCAGTTACTCGATAGAGGCTACATGGGCAGAAGCTTTCTTT
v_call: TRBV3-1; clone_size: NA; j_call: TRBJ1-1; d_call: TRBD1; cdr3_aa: CASSLGQVFTEAFF; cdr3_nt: TGTGCCAGCAGCCTGGGACAGGTTTTCACTGAAGCTTTCTTT
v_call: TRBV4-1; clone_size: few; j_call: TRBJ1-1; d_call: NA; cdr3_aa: CASSGTPNTEAFF; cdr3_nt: TGCGCCAGCTCCGGGACACCGAACACTGAAGCTTTCTTT
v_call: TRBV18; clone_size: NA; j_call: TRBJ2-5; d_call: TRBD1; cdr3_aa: CASSLNRGPEETQYF; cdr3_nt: TGTGCCAGCTCACTAAACAGGGGGCCTGAAGAGACCCAGTACTTC
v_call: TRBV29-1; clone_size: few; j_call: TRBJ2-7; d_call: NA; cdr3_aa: CSVMGEGGPNNEQYF; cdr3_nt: TGCAGCGTGATGGGAGAGGGGGGGCCCAATAACGAGCAGTACTTC
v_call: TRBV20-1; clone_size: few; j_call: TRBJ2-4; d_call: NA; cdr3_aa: CSANREAKNIQYF; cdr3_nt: TGCAGTGCGAACAGGGAAGCCAAAAACATTCAGTACTTC
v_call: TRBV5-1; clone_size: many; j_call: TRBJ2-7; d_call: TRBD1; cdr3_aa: CASSSGQGGYEQYF; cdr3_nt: TGCGCCAGCAGCTCAGGACAGGGTGGCTACGAGCAGTACTTC
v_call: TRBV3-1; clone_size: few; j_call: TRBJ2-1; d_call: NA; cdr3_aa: CASSQVPRNEQFF; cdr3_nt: TGTGCCAGCAGCCAAGTCCCCAGGAATGAGCAGTTCTTC
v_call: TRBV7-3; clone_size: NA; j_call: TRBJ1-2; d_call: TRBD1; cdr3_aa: CASSPRDRDGYTF; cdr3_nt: TGTGCCAGCAGCCCTCGGGACAGGGATGGCTACACCTTC
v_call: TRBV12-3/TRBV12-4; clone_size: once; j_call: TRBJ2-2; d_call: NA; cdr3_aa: CASSFRGGTGELFF; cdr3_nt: TGTGCCAGCAGTTTCAGGGGGGGGACCGGGGAGCTGTTTTTT
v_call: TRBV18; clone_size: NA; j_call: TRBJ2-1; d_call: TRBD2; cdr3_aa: CASRYSGGLVDEQFF; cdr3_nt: TGTGCCAGCCGATATAGCGGGGGGCTTGTCGATGAGCAGTTCTTC
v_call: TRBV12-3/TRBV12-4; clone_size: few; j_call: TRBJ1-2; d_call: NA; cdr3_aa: CASSLVGGGGYTF; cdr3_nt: TGTGCCAGCAGTTTGGTCGGCGGGGGAGGCTACACCTTC
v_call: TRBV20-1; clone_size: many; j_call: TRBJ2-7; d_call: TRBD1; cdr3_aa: CSAPGQGNIGNEQYF; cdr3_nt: TGCAGTGCGCCGGGACAGGGTAACATCGGGAACGAGCAGTACTTC
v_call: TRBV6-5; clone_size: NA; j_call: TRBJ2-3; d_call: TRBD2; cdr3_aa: CASSYSQLALRTDTQYF; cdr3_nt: TGTGCCAGCAGTTACTCCCAACTAGCGCTACGCACAGATACGCAGTATTTT
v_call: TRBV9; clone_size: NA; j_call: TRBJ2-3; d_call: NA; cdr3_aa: CASSDGQSAGDTQYF; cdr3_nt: TGTGCCAGCAGCGACGGACAGAGTGCTGGAGATACGCAGTATTTT
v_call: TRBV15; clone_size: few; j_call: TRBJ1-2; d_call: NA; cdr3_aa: CATSRRSTGSLTF; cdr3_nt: TGTGCCACCAGCAGACGGTCGACAGGCTCGTTAACCTTC
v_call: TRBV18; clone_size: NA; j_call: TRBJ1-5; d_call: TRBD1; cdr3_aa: CASSQGTASNQPQHF; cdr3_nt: TGTGCCAGCTCACAGGGGACAGCTAGTAATCAGCCCCAGCATTTT
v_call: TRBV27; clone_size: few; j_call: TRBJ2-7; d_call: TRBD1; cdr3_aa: CASSSRGGHEQYF; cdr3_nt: TGTGCCAGCAGTTCCCGAGGGGGCCACGAGCAGTACTTC
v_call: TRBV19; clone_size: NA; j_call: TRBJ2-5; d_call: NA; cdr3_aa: CASIVGETQYF; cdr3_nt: TGTGCCAGTATTGTTGGAGAGACCCAGTACTTC
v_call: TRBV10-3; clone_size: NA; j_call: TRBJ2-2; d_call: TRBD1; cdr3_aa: CAITGQGANTGELFF; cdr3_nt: TGTGCCATCACCGGACAGGGGGCCAACACCGGGGAGCTGTTTTTT
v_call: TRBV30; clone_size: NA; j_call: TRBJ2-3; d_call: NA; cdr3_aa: CAWSDSPNTQYF; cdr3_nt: TGTGCCTGGAGTGACTCGCCGAATACGCAGTATTTT
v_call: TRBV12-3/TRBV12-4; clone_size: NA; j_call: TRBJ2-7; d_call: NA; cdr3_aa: CASSLAAGTPPYEQYF; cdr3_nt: TGTGCCAGCAGTTTAGCCGCCGGGACTCCTCCCTACGAGCAGTACTTC
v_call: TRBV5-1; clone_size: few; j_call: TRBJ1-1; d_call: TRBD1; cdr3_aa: CASSWNTGGGTEAFF; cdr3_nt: TGCGCCAGCAGCTGGAATACAGGGGGCGGCACTGAAGCTTTCTTT